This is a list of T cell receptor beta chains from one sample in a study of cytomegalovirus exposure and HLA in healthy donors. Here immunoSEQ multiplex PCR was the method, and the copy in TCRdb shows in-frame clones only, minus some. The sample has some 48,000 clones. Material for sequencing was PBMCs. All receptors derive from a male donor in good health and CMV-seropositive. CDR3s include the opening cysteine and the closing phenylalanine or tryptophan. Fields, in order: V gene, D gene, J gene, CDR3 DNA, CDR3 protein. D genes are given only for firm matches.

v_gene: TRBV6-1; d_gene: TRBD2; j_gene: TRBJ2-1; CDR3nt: TGTGCCACCGCCTTAGCGGGGTATTCGGATGAGCAGTTCTTC; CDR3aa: CATALAGYSDEQFF
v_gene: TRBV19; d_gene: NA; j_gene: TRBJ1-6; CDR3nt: TGTGCCAGTACCCAAGGGGCAGGAACCTATAATTCACCCCTCCACTTT; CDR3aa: CASTQGAGTYNSPLHF
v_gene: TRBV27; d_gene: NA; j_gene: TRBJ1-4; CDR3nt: TGTGCCAGCAAGCCCGATACTAATGAAAAACTGTTTTTT; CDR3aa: CASKPDTNEKLFF
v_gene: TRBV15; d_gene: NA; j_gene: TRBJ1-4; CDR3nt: TGTGCCACCAGCCCTAACAGGGTGATTGATGAAAAACTGTTTTTT; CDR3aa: CATSPNRVIDEKLFF
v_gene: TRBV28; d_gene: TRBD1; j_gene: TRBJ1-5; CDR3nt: TGTGCCAGCAGTGACAGGGGGGTCAGCAACAATCAGCCCCAGCATTTT; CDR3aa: CASSDRGVSNNQPQHF
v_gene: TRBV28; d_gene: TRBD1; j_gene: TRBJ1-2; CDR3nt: TGTGCCAGCAGCTCAGGGGGACAGGGGGCCATCTATGGCTACACCTTC; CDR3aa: CASSSGGQGAIYGYTF
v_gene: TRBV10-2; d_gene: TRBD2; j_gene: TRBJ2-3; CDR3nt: TGCGCCAGCAAAACAGCGGGGGGGCCGATAGATACGCAGTATTTT; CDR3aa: CASKTAGGPIDTQYF
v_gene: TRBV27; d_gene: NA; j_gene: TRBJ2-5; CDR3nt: TGTGCCAGCAGCCCTTTTAATCTAGAGACCCAGTACTTC; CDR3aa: CASSPFNLETQYF
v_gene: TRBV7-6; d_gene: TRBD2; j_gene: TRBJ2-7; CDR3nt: TGTGCCAGCAGCTTCTCCGGGAGGGACGAGCAGTACTTC; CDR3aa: CASSFSGRDEQYF
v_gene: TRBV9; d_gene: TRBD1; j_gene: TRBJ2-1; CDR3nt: TGTGCCAGCAGTCTGACAGGGAGCTCCTACAATGAGCAGTTCTTC; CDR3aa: CASSLTGSSYNEQFF
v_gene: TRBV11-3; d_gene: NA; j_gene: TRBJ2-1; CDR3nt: TGTGCCAGCAGCTTTCTGTCGGGGGGCCTCGGTGAGCAGTTCTTC; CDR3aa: CASSFLSGGLGEQFF
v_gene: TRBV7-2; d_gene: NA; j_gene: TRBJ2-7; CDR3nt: TGTGCCAGCAGCTTAGAAATTCGCAGGGTCAACGAGCAGTACTTC; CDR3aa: CASSLEIRRVNEQYF
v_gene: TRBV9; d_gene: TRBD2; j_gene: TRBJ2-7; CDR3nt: TGTGCCAGCAGCGTAGTCCTAGCGGGGACCTCCTACGAGCAGTACTTC; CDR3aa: CASSVVLAGTSYEQYF
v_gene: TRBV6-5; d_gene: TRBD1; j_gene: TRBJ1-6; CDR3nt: TGTGCCAGCGGTACAGGGGTTGGATCACCCCTCCACTTT; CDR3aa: CASGTGVGSPLHF
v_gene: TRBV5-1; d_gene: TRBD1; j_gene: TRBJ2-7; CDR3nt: TGCGCCAGCAGCGCGTCGACAGGGGGCGACGAGCAGTACTTC; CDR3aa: CASSASTGGDEQYF
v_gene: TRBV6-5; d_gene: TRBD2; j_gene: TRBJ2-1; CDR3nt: TGTGCCAGCAGTCGACTAGCGGACAATGAGCAGTTCTTC; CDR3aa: CASSRLADNEQFF
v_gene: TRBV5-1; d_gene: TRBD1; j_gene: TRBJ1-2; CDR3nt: TGCGCCAGCAGCGAGGGACAGGGGCGAAACTATGGCTACACCTTC; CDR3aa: CASSEGQGRNYGYTF
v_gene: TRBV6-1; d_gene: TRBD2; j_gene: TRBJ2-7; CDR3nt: TGTGCCAGCAGTGTCGCGTCGACTAGCGGGGGCCTTTACGAGCAGTACTTC; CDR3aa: CASSVASTSGGLYEQYF
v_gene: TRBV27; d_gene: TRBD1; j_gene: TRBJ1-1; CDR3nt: TGTGCCAGCAGTCTTAGGACAGGGACACGTCTAACTGAAGCTTTCTTT; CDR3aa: CASSLRTGTRLTEAFF
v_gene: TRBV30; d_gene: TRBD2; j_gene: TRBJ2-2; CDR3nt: TGTGCCTGGAGTGGCCGGACTAGCGGGTCCGGGGAGCTGTTTTTT; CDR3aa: CAWSGRTSGSGELFF
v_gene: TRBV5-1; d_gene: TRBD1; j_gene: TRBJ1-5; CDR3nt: TGCGCCAGCAGCACAACCGGGACAGACAATCAGCCCCAGCATTTT; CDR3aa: CASSTTGTDNQPQHF
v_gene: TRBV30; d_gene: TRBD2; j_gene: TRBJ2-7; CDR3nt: TGTGCCTGGAGTGTATCGGGGGGTAGATACGAGCAGTACTTC; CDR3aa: CAWSVSGGRYEQYF
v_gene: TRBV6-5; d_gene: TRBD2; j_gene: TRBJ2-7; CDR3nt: TGTGCCAGCAGGGACCTGGGAGGGGCAGGTGAGCAGTACTTC; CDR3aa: CASRDLGGAGEQYF
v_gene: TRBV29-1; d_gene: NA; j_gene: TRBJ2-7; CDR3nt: TGCAGCGTTTACCAGTACGAGCAGTACTTC; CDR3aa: CSVYQYEQYF
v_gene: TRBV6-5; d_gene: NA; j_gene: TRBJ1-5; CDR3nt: TGTGCCAGCAGCGTACAGGGTTTAAGCAATCAGCCCCAGCATTTT; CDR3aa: CASSVQGLSNQPQHF
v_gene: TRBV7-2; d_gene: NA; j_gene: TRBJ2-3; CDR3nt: TGTGCCAGCAGCTTACAGGGCGGGGCAGATACGCAGTATTTT; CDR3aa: CASSLQGGADTQYF
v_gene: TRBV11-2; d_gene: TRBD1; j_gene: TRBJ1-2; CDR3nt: TGTGCCAGCAGCTTAGATCGCCAATGGACAGGGGTAAACTATGGCTACACCTTC; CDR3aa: CASSLDRQWTGVNYGYTF
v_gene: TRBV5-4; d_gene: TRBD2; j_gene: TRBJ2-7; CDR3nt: TGTGCCAGCAGCCACTCAGCGGGGGGGCCCTACGAGCAGTACTTC; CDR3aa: CASSHSAGGPYEQYF
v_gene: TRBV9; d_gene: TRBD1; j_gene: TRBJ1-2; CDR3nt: TGTGCCAGCAGCGTCGACAGGGGCTATGGCTACACCTTC; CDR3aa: CASSVDRGYGYTF
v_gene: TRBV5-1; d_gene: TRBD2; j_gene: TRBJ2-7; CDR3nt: TGCGCCAGCAGCTTCGGGACTACCTACGAGCAGTACTTC; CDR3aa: CASSFGTTYEQYF
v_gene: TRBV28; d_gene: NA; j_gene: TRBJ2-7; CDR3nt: TGTGCCAGCAGTTTTCTAGGTTGGGCAGGGGAAGGGTACGAGCAGTACTTC; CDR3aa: CASSFLGWAGEGYEQYF
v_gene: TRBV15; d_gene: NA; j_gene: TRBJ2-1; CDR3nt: TGTGCCACCAGCCGCACCCGGGTTATACCGAATGAGCAGTTCTTC; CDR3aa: CATSRTRVIPNEQFF
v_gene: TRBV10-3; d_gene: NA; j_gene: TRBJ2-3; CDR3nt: TGTGCCATCAGACGACAGGGAACTAGCACAGATACGAAGTATTTT; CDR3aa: CAIRRQGTSTDTKYF
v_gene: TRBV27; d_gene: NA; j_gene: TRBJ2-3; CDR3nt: TGTGCCAGCAGTTTGGGGGCGTGGGCAGATACGCAGTATTTT; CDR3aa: CASSLGAWADTQYF
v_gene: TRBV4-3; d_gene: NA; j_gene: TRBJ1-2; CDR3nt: TGCGCCAGCAGCCGTGCCAGGGGCATATTGAACTATGGCTACACCTTC; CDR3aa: CASSRARGILNYGYTF
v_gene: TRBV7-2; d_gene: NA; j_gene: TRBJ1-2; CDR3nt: TGTGCCAGCAGCTTAAGTAGGCAGGGCAGAGGCTACACCTTC; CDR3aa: CASSLSRQGRGYTF
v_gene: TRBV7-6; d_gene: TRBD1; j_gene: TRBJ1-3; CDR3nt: TGTGCCAGCAGCGCCCGGGACAGTGAGAGCTCTGGAAACACCATATATTTT; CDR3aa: CASSARDSESSGNTIYF
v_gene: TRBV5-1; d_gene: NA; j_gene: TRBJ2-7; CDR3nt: TGCGCCAGCAGCTTGGCGGGGGTTTCCACCTACGAGCAGTACTTC; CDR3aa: CASSLAGVSTYEQYF
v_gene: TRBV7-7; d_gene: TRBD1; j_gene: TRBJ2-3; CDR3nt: TGTGCCAGCAGCTCCGAACAGGGGGTTCCCACAGATACGCAGTATTTT; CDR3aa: CASSSEQGVPTDTQYF
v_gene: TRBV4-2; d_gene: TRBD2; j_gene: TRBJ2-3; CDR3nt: TGTGCCAGTGGCCCGAGATCGGGGGGGCCTTCAGATACGCAGTATTTT; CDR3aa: CASGPRSGGPSDTQYF
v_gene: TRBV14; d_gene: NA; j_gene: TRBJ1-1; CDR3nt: TGTGCCAGCAGCCGGGCCGACAGCACTGAAGCTTTCTTT; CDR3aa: CASSRADSTEAFF